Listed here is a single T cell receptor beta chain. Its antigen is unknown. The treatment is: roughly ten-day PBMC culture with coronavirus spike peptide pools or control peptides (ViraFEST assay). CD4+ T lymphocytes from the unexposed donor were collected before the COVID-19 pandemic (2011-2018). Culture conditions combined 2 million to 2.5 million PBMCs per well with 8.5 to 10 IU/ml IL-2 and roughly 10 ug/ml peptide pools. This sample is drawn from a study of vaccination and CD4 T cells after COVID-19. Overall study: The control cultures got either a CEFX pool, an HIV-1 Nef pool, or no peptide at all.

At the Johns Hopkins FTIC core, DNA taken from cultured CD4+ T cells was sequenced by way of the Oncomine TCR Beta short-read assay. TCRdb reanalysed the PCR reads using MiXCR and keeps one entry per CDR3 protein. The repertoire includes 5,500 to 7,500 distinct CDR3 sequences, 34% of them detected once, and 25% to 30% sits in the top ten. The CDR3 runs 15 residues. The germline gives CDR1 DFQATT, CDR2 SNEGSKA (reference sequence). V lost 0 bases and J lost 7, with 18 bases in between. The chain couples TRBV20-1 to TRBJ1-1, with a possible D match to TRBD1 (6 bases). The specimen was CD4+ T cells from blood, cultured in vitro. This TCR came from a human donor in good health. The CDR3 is CSARDSGALLDEAFF. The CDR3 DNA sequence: TGCAGTGCTAGAGATTCGGGGGCGCTTCTGGATGAAGCTTTCTTT.